The clone carrying this T cell receptor (beta chain) has more than one count but fewer than ten. What it binds is not known. Via MiXCR, TCRdb re-called the 5' RACE reads, giving one row per CDR3 protein. Among around 670,000 distinct CDR3 sequences listed, less than 7% were seen once. Germline loops: CDR1 SSHAT, CDR2 FNYEAQ (reference sequence). The CDR3 is made up of 14 amino acids. The ends were cut back, 6 bases at V and 0 bases at J, with 9 bases in the middle. The sample belongs to a study of identical twins. Study observations and caveats: With abundant cord blood beta clonotypes, insertions were fewer; memory repertoires showed no such pattern. Twin pairs' shared out-of-frame alpha sequences were enriched in low generation probability.

Source material: naive T cells sorted from blood. The TCR was taken from a man aged 18-30 years in good health. V usage is TRBV7-7 and J usage is TRBJ2-1; D is unresolved. The CDR3 DNA reads as TGTGCCAGCAGGCCGGCCCTCTCCTACAATGAGCAGTTCTTC. It translates to CASRPALSYNEQFF.